This TCR beta chain came from a study of T-cell memory formation after mild COVID-19. Study-wide background: There were largely donor-specific TCR clusters. Study results and limitations: Mainly CM and EM harbored the contracting CD4+ clones; mainly EMRA harbored the CD8+ ones. Nothing showed for sure that second-wave clones peaking on day 37 were SARS-CoV-2 specific. Contracting clones, day 15 to 85, had balanced CD4/CD8, and later expanders favored CD4+.

Each CDR3 protein is one row after TCRdb ran MiXCR on the 5' RACE reads. Of 270,000 or so distinct CDR3 sequences detected, roughly 18% appear once; the ten largest clones hold 23%. Germline V gene sequence: CDR1 SGHKS, CDR2 YYEKEE (reference sequence). The CDR3 has 14 residues. The V and J ends lost 9 bases and 4 bases, in that order; junction bases with no gene match: 8. This clonotype was observed a handful of times. Antigen specificity is unknown. What was sequenced was PBMCs or a T cell subset sorted from them (not recorded which). This rearrangement joins TRBV5-5 to TRBJ2-1; 9 positions match TRBD2. The clonotype originates from a man in his late teens or twenties who had mild COVID-19 (a few samples of this study predate the infection). Cell type and time point are not known. CDR3: CATGLAGRYNEQFF. The CDR3 DNA reads TGTGCCACCGGGCTAGCGGGGAGATACAATGAGCAGTTCTTC. The variable domain in full, completed from reference TRBV5-5 and TRBJ2-1, reads DAGVTQSPTHLIKTRGQQVTLRCSPISGHKSVSWYQQVLGQGPQFIFQYYEKEERGRGNFPDRFSARQFPNYSSELNVNALLLGDSALYLCATGLAGRYNEQFFGPGTRLTVL.